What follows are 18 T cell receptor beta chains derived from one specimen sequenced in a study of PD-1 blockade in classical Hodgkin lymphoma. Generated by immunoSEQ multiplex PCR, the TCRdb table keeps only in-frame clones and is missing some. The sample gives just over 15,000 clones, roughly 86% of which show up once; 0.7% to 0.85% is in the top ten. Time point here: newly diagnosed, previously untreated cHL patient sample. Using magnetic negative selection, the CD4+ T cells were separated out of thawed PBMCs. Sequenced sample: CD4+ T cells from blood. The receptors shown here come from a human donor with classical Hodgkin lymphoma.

CDR3 bases: TGTGCCAGCTCACCAGTGGGGGGGCCCAACGAGCAGTACTTC. It codes for CASSPVGGPNEQYF. This chain links TRBV18 with TRBJ2-7, with a possible D match to TRBD2 (7 bases). Between the trimmed V and J ends, which lost 2 bases and 5 bases, there was a span of 13 bases. Germline values: CDR1 KGHSH, CDR2 LQKENI. This CDR3 comprises 14 residues.

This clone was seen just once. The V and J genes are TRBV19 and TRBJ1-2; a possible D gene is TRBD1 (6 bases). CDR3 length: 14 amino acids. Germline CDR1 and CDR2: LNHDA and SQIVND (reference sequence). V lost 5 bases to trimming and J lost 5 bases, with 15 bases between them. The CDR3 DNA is TGTGCCAGTAGTGTCGACAGGTCTGGGTATGGCTACACCTTC. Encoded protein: CASSVDRSGYGYTF. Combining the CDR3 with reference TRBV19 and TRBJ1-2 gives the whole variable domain DGGITQSPKYLFRKEGQNVTLSCEQNLNHDAMYWYRQDPGQGLRLIYYSQIVNDFQKGDIAEGYSVSREKKESFPLTVTSAQKNPTAFYLCASSVDRSGYGYTFGSGTRLTVV.

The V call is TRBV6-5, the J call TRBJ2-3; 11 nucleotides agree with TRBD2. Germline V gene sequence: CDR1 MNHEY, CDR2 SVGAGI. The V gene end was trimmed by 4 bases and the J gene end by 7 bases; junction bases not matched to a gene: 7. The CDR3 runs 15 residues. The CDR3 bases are TGTGCCAGCAGTTCTACTAGCGGGAGAGGAAATACGCAGTATTTT. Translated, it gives CASSSTSGRGNTQYF.

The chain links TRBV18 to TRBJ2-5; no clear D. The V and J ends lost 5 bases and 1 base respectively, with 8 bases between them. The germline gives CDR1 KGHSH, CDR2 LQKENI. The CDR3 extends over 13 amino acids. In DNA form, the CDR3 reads TGTGCCAGCTCAGTCGGGTTCCAAGAGACCCAGTACTTC. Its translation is CASSVGFQETQYF.

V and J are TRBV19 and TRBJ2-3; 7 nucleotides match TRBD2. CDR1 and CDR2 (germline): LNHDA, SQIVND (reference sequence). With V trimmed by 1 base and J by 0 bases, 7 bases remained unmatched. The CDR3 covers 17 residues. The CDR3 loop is CASSIVGGSQSTDTQYF. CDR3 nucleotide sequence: TGTGCCAGTAGTATAGTAGGCGGGAGCCAGAGCACAGATACGCAGTATTTT.

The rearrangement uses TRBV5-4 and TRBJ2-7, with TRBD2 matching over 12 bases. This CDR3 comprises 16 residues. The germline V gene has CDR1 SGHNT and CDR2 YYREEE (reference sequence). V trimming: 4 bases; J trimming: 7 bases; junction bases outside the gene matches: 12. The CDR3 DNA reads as TGTGCCAGCAGCCGGTCTAGCGGGAGGGCCCGATGGGAGCAGTACTTC. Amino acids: CASSRSSGRARWEQYF.

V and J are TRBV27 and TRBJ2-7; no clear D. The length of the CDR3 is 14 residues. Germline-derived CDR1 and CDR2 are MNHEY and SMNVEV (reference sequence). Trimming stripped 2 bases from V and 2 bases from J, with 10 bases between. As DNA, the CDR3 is TGTGCCAGCAGTTTACGAGATAGCACCTACGAGCAGTACTTC. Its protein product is CASSLRDSTYEQYF.

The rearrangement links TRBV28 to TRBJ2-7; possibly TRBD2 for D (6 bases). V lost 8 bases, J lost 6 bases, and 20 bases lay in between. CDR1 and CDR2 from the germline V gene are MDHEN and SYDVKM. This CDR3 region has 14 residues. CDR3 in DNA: TGTGCCAGCGGACGACGCGGGACTCTCCGCGAGCAGTACTTC. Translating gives CASGRRGTLREQYF.

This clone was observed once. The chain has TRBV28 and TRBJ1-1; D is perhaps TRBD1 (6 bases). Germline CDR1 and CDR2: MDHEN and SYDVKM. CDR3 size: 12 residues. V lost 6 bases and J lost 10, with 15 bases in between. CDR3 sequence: CASSGGAYRAFF. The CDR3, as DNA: TGTGCCAGCAGCGGGGGGGCATATCGAGCTTTCTTT.

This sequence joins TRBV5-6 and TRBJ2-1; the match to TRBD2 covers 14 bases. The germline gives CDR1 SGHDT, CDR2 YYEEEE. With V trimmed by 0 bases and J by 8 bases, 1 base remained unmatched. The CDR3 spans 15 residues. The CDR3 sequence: CASSLGLAGGHEQFF. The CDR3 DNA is TGTGCCAGCAGCTTGGGACTAGCGGGAGGGCATGAGCAGTTCTTC. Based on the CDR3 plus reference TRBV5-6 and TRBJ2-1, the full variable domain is DAGVTQSPTHLIKTRGQQVTLRCSPKSGHDTVSWYQQALGQGPQFIFQYYEEEERQRGNFPDRFSGHQFPNYSSELNVNALLLGDSALYLCASSLGLAGGHEQFFGPGTRLTVL.

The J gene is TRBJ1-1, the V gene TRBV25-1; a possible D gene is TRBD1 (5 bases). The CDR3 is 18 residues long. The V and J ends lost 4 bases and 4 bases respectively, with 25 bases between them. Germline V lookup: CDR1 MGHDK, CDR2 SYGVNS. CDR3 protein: CASSGALGTLGAGTEAFF. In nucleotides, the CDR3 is TGTGCCAGCAGTGGGGCCCTGGGGACCTTGGGTGCGGGCACTGAAGCTTTCTTT.

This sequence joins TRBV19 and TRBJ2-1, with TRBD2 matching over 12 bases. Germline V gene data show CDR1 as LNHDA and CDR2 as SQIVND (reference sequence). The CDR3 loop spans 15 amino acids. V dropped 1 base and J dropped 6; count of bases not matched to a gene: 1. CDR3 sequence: CASSIGTSGANEQFF. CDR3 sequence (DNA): TGTGCCAGTAGTATAGGGACTAGCGGGGCCAATGAGCAGTTCTTC.

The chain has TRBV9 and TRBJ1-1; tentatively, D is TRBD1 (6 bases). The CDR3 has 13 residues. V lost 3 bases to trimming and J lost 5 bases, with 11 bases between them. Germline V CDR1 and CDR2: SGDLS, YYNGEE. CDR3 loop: CASSAQGSTEAFF. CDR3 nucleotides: TGTGCCAGCAGCGCACAGGGAAGTACTGAAGCTTTCTTT.

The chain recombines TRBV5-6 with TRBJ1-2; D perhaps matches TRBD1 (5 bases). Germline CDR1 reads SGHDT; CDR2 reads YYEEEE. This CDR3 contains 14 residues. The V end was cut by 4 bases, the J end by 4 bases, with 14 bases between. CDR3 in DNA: TGTGCCAGCAGCCTGGGGCGGGGGTCCTATGGCTACACCTTC. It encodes CASSLGRGSYGYTF.

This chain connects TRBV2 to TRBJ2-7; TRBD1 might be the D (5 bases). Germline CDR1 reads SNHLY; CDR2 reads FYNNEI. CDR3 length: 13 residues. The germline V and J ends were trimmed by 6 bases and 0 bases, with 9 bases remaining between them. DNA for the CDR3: TGTGCCAGCAGGACAGAATTCTCCTACGAGCAGTACTTC. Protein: CASRTEFSYEQYF.

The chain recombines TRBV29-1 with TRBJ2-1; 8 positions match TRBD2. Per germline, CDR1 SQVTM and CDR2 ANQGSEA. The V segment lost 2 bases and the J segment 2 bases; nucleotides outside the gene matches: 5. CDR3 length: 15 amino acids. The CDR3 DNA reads TGCAGCGTTGAACTAAGCGGGAGCCCCTACAATGAGCAGTTCTTC. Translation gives CSVELSGSPYNEQFF.

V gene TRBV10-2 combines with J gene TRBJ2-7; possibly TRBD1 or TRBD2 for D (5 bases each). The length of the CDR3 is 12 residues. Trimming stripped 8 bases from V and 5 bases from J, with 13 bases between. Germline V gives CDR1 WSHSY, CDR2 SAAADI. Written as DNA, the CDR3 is TGCGCCAGCCTAGACTACAGGAACGAGCAGTACTTC. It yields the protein CASLDYRNEQYF.

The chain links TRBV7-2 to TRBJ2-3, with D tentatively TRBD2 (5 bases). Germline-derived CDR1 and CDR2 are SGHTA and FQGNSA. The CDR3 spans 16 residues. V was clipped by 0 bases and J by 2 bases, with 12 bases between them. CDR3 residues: CASSLAPLALTDTQYF. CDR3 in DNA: TGTGCCAGCAGCTTAGCGCCCCTAGCCCTCACAGATACGCAGTATTTT. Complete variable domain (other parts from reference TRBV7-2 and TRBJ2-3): GAGVSQSPSNKVTEKGKDVELRCDPISGHTALYWYRQSLGQGLEFLIYFQGNSAPDKSGLPSDRFSAERTGGSVSTLTIQRTQQEDSAVYLCASSLAPLALTDTQYFGPGTRLTVL.